These 9 T cell receptor beta chains were sequenced from one sample in a study of cytomegalovirus exposure and HLA in healthy donors (dated by TCRdb to 2015 to 2018). Libraries were made using the immunoSEQ multiplex PCR assay. For the multiplex PCR, a mixture combining 60 forward primers for TCR Vbeta segments and 13 reverse primers for TCR Jbeta segments was used. Not all clones reach the TCRdb copy of this immuneACCESS table, which keeps in-frame sequences only. Checked studies attribute under half of the gap to unresolved V genes and leave the rest unexplained. Here the sample has approximately 82,000 clones; about a tenth occur a single time. The biggest ten clones account for around 24% of the sample. Sample: PBMCs. These receptors originate from a man in his 60s in good health and CMV-seropositive.

This clone occurred a few times. The chain joins TRBV30 to TRBJ2-7; TRBD2 is a possible D gene (7 bases). Germline V gene lookup returns CDR1 GTSNPN and CDR2 SVGIG (reference sequence). This CDR3 is built from 13 residues. V was clipped by 5 bases and J by 2 bases, with 13 bases between them. The CDR3 spells CAWGRGIAYEQYF. The CDR3, as DNA: TGTGCCTGGGGGAGGGGGATCGCCTACGAGCAGTACTTC.

This clone has only a few counts. V usage is TRBV9 and J usage is TRBJ2-3; unclear D gene. Germline V gives CDR1 SGDLS, CDR2 YYNGEE. This CDR3 spans 13 amino acids. Trimming pared 1 base from V and 0 bases from J, leaving 3 bases between. The CDR3 DNA sequence: TGTGCCAGCAGCGTACCTAGCACAGATACGCAGTATTTT. Translated: CASSVPSTDTQYF.

This CDR3 reads CASSLALASGYNEQFF. Written as DNA, the CDR3 is TGCGCCAGCAGCTTGGCCCTCGCTAGCGGATACAATGAGCAGTTCTTC. This rearrangement joins TRBV5-1 to TRBJ2-1; TRBD2 matches 7 bases. The CDR3 sequence is 16 residues long. CDR1 and CDR2 (germline): SGHRS, YFSETQ. The junction had 7 bases not matched to a gene; V was cut back by 0 bases and J by 4 bases. The entire variable domain, with the rest obtained from reference TRBV5-1 and TRBJ2-1, is as follows: KAGVTQTPRYLIKTRGQQVTLSCSPISGHRSVSWYQQTPGQGLQFLFEYFSETQRNKGNFPGRFSGRQFSNSRSEMNVSTLELGDSALYLCASSLALASGYNEQFFGPGTRLTVL.

The chain links TRBV5-5 to TRBJ1-1, with 10 bases fitting TRBD1. J was trimmed by 5 bases and V by 5 bases; bases with no gene match: 12. The length of the CDR3 is 16 residues. The germline V gene has CDR1 SGHKS and CDR2 YYEKEE (reference sequence). The CDR3 region is CASRQTGGPENTEAFF. As DNA, the CDR3 is TGTGCCAGCAGGCAGACAGGGGGCCCAGAGAATACTGAAGCTTTCTTT.

This clone was counted between two and nine times. V usage is TRBV6-5 and J usage is TRBJ1-4; TRBD1 matches 7 bases. V shed 6 bases and J 0 bases; nucleotides not matched to a gene: 4. CDR1 is MNHEY, CDR2 SVGAGI, per germline. The CDR3 loop spans 15 amino acids. CDR3 coding DNA: TGTGCCAGCAGAGGGACAGCTGCAACTAATGAAAAACTGTTTTTT. Residues: CASRGTAATNEKLFF.

This clone was observed a handful of times. The chain uses TRBV19 and TRBJ2-1; 10 positions agree with TRBD2. CDR1 and CDR2 from the germline V gene are LNHDA and SQIVND (reference sequence). The CDR3 length is 17 residues. Trimming at V came to 5 bases and at J to 0 bases, leaving 7 bases not matched to a gene. CDR3 protein: CASSSGLAANSYNEQFF. The DNA for the CDR3 is TGTGCCAGTAGTTCTGGACTAGCGGCCAACTCCTACAATGAGCAGTTCTTC.

This clone occurred a few times. The gene calls are TRBV10-3 and TRBJ2-7; TRBD1 matches 11 bases. Germline loops: CDR1 ENHRY, CDR2 SYGVKD. The junction had 6 bases not matched to a gene; V was cut back by 2 bases and J by 6 bases. CDR3 length: 15 amino acids. CDR3 protein: CAISEGGQGVAEQYF. Written as DNA, the CDR3 is TGTGCCATCAGTGAGGGGGGACAGGGGGTCGCCGAGCAGTACTTC.

This clone has a handful of counts. This chain links TRBV28 with TRBJ2-5, with 8 nucleotides matching TRBD2. The CDR3 has 16 amino acids. V gave up 1 base and J gave up 4 bases; unmatched junction bases: 8. CDR1 is MDHEN, CDR2 SYDVKM, per germline. In DNA, the CDR3 is TGTGCCAGCAGTTTATTGGGAGCGGGAGTTAGAGAGACCCAGTACTTC. Protein product: CASSLLGAGVRETQYF.

This clone was seen more than once but under ten times. V usage is TRBV5-1 and J usage is TRBJ1-5; 8 positions match TRBD1. This CDR3 is built from 18 residues. V was clipped by 4 bases and J by 0 bases; unmatched bases: 12. Germline V gene lookup returns CDR1 SGHRS and CDR2 YFSETQ. The CDR3 is CASSVGQGGPFSNQPQHF. The CDR3 bases are TGCGCCAGCAGCGTAGGACAGGGTGGCCCATTTAGCAATCAGCCCCAGCATTTT.